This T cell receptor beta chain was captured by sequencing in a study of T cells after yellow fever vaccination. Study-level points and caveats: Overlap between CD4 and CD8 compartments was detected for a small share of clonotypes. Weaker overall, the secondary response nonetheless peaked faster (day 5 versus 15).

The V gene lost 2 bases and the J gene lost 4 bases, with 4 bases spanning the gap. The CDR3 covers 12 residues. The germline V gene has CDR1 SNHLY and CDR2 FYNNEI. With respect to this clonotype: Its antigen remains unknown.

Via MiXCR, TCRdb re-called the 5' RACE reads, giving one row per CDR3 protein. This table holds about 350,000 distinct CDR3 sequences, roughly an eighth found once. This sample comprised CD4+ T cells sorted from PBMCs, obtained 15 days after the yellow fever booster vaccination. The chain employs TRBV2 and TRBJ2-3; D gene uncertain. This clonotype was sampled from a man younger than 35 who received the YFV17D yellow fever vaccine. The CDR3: CASSEIADTQYF. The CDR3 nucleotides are TGTGCCAGCAGTGAAATCGCAGATACGCAGTATTTT.